One sample yielded the 12 T cell receptor beta chains listed below, sequenced in a study of vaccination and CD4 T cells after COVID-19. Time point given: late sampling 161 to 241 days after vaccination in a few convalescent patients. Each CDR3 protein gets one entry after TCRdb re-called the PCR reads with MiXCR. The table shows about 33,000 distinct CDR3 sequences, with 35% to 40% occurring only once. This specimen was CD4+ T cells from blood, taken about 7 months after SARS-CoV-2 vaccination. These receptors originate from a human donor who had recovered from COVID-19.

This rearrangement joins TRBV24-1 to TRBJ2-5; D is uncertain. Germline V gene data show CDR1 as KGHDR and CDR2 as SFDVKD. The V and J ends lost 2 bases and 5 bases respectively, with 11 bases between them. The CDR3 is 14 residues long. The CDR3 region has the DNA TGTGCCACCAGTGATTCCCACGGGCTGGAGACCCAGTACTTC. Its protein is CATSDSHGLETQYF.

This clonotype was seen just once. The V call is TRBV4-1, the J call TRBJ1-5; D remains ambiguous. The CDR3 has 13 residues. V lost 0 bases and J 3 bases, leaving 3 bases between the germline ends. CDR1 is MGHRA, CDR2 YSYEKL, per germline. CDR3 sequence (DNA): TGCGCCAGCAGCCAAGAGGCCAATCAGCCCCAGCATTTT. It is translated as CASSQEANQPQHF.

This clonotype was detected a few times. The chain combines TRBV15 with TRBJ2-3; D remains unclear. Germline V gene lookup returns CDR1 LNHNV and CDR2 YYDKDF (reference sequence). Between the trimmed V and J ends, which lost 6 bases and 4 bases, there was a span of 11 bases. CDR3 length: 13 residues. The CDR3 DNA follows: TGTGCCACCAGGTACGGAATAGCAGATACGCAGTATTTT. This codes for CATRYGIADTQYF.

The chain combines TRBV28 with TRBJ1-2; a weak D match, TRBD1 (6 bases). The CDR3 spans 16 residues. Trimming took off 5 bases at V and 0 bases at J, with 16 bases between the two ends. Looked up from germline, CDR1 is MDHEN and CDR2 is SYDVKM. In nucleotides, the CDR3 is TGTGCCAGCAGTCCACGGAGGGGGTTGACTAACTATGGCTACACCTTC. Its protein is CASSPRRGLTNYGYTF.

This clonotype was detected only a few times. The rearrangement uses TRBV6-2 or TRBV6-3 and TRBJ1-1, with 8 bases matching TRBD1. CDR3 size: 14 residues. From germline, CDR1 is MNHEY and CDR2 SVGEGT. The junction had 5 bases not matched to a gene; V was cut back by 6 bases and J by 2 bases. CDR3 sequence: CASSPGQGNTEAFF. CDR3 nucleotides: TGTGCCAGCAGCCCCGGACAGGGAAACACTGAAGCTTTCTTT.

CDR3 protein: CASSPKPDRGDGYTF. In DNA, the CDR3 is TGTGCCAGCAGCCCCAAGCCGGACAGGGGTGATGGCTACACCTTC. The chain carries TRBV4-2 and TRBJ1-2; 9 positions agree with TRBD1. This CDR3 region has 15 residues. Germline V gene data show CDR1 as LGHNA and CDR2 as YNFKEQ. V gave up 4 bases and J gave up 6 bases; unmatched junction bases: 9.

The chain has TRBV6-5 and TRBJ1-2, with D perhaps matching TRBD1 (5 bases). The germline gives CDR1 MNHEY, CDR2 SVGAGI. There are 14 residues in the CDR3. Trimming took off 0 bases at V and 4 bases at J, with 9 bases between the two ends. The CDR3 is CASSYSGQAYGYTF. DNA for the CDR3: TGTGCCAGCAGTTACTCGGGGCAGGCCTATGGCTACACCTTC.

J is TRBJ1-3 and V is TRBV28; 10 nucleotides line up with TRBD1. Looked up from germline, CDR1 is MDHEN and CDR2 is SYDVKM. The V segment lost 5 bases and the J segment 2 bases; nucleotides outside the gene matches: 6. The CDR3 totals 16 residues. CDR3 sequence: CASSQDRGPPGNTIYF. The DNA of the CDR3 is TGTGCCAGCAGTCAAGACAGGGGGCCCCCTGGAAACACCATATATTTT.

The chain couples TRBV7-3 to TRBJ2-3, with 8 nucleotides matching TRBD2. This CDR3 is built from 16 residues. The J segment lost 0 bases and the V segment lost 1 base, leaving 3 bases of the junction unmatched. Germline loops: CDR1 SGHTA, CDR2 FQGTGA. The CDR3: CASSLIPSGSTDTQYF. In nucleotides, the CDR3 is TGTGCCAGCAGCTTAATACCTAGCGGGAGCACAGATACGCAGTATTTT.

This clonotype showed up just a few times. This chain connects TRBV6-5 to TRBJ2-1, with TRBD2 identical over 11 bases. CDR1 and CDR2 (germline): MNHEY, SVGAGI. This CDR3 spans 18 amino acids. Unmatched junction bases numbered 9, after V lost 1 base and J lost 4 bases. The CDR3 is CASSYLHGLAGRYNEQFF. As DNA, the CDR3 is TGTGCCAGCAGTTACTTACACGGACTAGCGGGCCGTTACAATGAGCAGTTCTTC.

This clonotype appeared a few times. Without the conserved terminal phenylalanine or tryptophan, this CDR3 likely stems from a read error. The chain combines TRBV24-1 with TRBJ2-7; D might be TRBD1 or TRBD2, each matching 5 bases. The germline V and J ends were trimmed by 2 bases and 1 base, with 11 bases remaining between them. Germline assignment: CDR1 KGHDR and CDR2 SFDVKD. CDR3 length: 15 amino acids. The CDR3 DNA reads as TGTGCCACCAGTGATTCCGGGACGGAATCCTACGAGCAGTACTTA. The encoded protein is CATSDSGTESYEQYL.

This clonotype was seen just once. The V gene is TRBV21-1, the J gene TRBJ2-1; whether TRBD2, the table's D call, matches the DNA was not checked. TRBV21-1 is a pseudogene locus. The CDR3 runs to 17 residues. The CDR3 nucleotides read TGTGCCAGCGACGGAGGGCCGATCTCAAGCTCCTACAATGAGCAGTTCTTC. Its protein is CASDGGPISSSYNEQFF.